A selection of T cell receptor beta chains follows, all from one sample in a study of cytomegalovirus exposure and HLA in healthy donors. Sequencing used immunoSEQ multiplex PCR; TCRdb keeps in-frame clones, though not all of them. The data hold approximately 100,000 clones, with around 90% observed a single time. Sequenced material: PBMCs. These receptors were collected from a woman under 30 in good health and CMV-seropositive. Each CDR3 is given with its conserved first and last residue. D genes are given only for firm matches.

CASSLLHLNTEAFF,TGTGCCAGCAGTTTATTACACCTGAACACTGAAGCTTTCTTT,14,TRBJ1-1,.,TRBV28
CASSLAGQGTGELFF,TGTGCCAGCAGCTTAGCGGGACAGGGGACCGGGGAGCTGTTTTTT,15,TRBJ2-2,TRBD1,TRBV7-9
CASSGDSSREQFF,TGTGCCAGCAGTGGGGACAGCTCTCGGGAGCAGTTCTTC,13,TRBJ2-1,TRBD1,TRBV2
CASTRPGGLTSYEQYF,TGTGCCAGCACCCGTCCGGGGGGGCTAACCTCCTACGAGCAGTACTTC,16,TRBJ2-7,TRBD2,TRBV7-9
CASSTGVGTDTQYF,TGTGCTAGCTCGACAGGGGTTGGAACAGATACGCAGTATTTT,14,TRBJ2-3,TRBD1,TRBV12-5
CASSLRDWTGGYSNQPQHF,TGTGCCAGCAGTTTAAGGGACTGGACAGGGGGGTATAGCAATCAGCCCCAGCATTTT,19,TRBJ1-5,TRBD1,TRBV28
CASSFPSEGLLSYEQYF,TGTGCCAGCAGTTTTCCCTCAGAGGGCCTACTCTCCTACGAGCAGTACTTC,17,TRBJ2-7,.,TRBV28
CASSFDRDEQYF,TGTGCCAGCAGTTTTGACAGGGACGAGCAGTACTTC,12,TRBJ2-7,TRBD1,TRBV28
CASSPSGGPYEQYF,TGTGCCAGCAGCCCTTCGGGGGGACCCTACGAGCAGTACTTC,14,TRBJ2-7,TRBD2,TRBV27
CASSLDPSSYGYTF,TGTGCCAGCAGCTTAGACCCGTCGAGTTATGGCTACACCTTC,14,TRBJ1-2,.,TRBV7-2
CASSLGGGTSTDTQYF,TGTGCCAGCAGCTTAGGAGGGGGCACTAGCACAGATACGCAGTATTTT,16,TRBJ2-3,TRBD1,TRBV13
CASNVGGGASGELFF,TGTGCCAGCAACGTGGGCGGGGGGGCCTCCGGGGAGCTGTTTTTT,15,TRBJ2-2,TRBD2,TRBV9
CASSVVVGDNEQFF,TGTGCCAGCAGCGTAGTTGTCGGAGACAATGAGCAGTTCTTC,14,TRBJ2-1,.,TRBV9